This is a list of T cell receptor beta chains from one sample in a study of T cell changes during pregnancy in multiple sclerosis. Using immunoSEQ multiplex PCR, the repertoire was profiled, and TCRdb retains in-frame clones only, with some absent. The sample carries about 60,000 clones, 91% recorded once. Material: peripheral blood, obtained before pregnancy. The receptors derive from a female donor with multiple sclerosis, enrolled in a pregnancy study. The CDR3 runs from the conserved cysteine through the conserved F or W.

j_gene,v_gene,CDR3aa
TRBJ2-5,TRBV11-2,CASSLVGGGGETQYF
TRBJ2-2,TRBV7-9,CAPRVPNTGELFF
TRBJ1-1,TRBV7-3,CASSPRQGNTEAFF
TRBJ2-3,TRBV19,CASSINRLAGRTDTQYF
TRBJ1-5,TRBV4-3,CASSPTGGVNQPQHF
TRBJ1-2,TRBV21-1,CASSTSRYGYTF
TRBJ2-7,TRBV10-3,CAISEMGGQASYVEYF
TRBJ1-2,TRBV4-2,CASSQDTWRDGYTF
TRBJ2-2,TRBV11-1,CASSLFRGDTGELFF
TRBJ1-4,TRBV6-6,CASRQLGADTNEKLFF
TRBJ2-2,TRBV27,CATGGGYTGELFF
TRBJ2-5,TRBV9,CASSGRGLAGGQETQYF
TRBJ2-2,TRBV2,CASSEARPGELFF
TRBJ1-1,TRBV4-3,CASSLLAGQVNTEAFF
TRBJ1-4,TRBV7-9,CASNSGGFNEKLFF
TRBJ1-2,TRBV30,CAWRDIAPGFNYGYTF
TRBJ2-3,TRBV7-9,CASSSIPGLAVSTQYF
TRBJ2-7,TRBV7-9,CASSPQTAEQYF
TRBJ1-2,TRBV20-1,CSASSRGYTF
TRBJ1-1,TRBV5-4,CASSLGPHRDNTEAFF
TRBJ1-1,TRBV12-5,CASGRRDTENYEAFF
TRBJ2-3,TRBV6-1,CASSRPRGADTQYF
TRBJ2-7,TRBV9,CASSVTGGEQYF
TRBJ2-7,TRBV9,CASSVGGRDEQYF
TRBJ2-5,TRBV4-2,CASSQRTGEETQYF
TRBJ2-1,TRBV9,CASSVETGLYNEQFF
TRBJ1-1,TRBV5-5,CASSLQGNTEAFF
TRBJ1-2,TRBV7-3,CASSRAVPEGYTF
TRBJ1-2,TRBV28,CASSPGQNYGYTF
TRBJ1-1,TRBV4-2,CASSPLGDRGMNTEAFF
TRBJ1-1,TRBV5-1,CASSPSQVTGTEAFF
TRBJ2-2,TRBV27,CASKRDPAGSANTGELFF
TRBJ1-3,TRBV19,CASTTGGGTGNTIYF
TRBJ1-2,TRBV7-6,CASSPLPIYGYTF
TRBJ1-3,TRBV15,CATRVKGGDHLSGNTIYF
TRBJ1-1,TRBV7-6,CASSPTRILTEAFF
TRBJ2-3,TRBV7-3,CASSLMAQRGSTDTQYF
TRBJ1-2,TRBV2,CASSAREGEGYGYTF
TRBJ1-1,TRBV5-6,CASSLSLYRGRGTEAFF
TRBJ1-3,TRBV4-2,CASSETGSSTIYF
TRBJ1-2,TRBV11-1,CASSPRRPNYGYTF
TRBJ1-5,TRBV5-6,CASSLTGRNQPQHF
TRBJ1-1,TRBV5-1,CASSRGMNTEAFF
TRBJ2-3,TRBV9,CASSSIGRGGPDTQYF
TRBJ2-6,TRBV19,CATSQSLSGANVLTF
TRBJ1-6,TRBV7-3,CASSSRGTGDSPLHF
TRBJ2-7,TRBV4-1,CASSQTQGLGYEQYF
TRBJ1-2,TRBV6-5,CASRGTGNYGYTF
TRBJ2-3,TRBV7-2,CASTSIIPPETQYF
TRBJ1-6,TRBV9,CASSVGIGNSPLHF
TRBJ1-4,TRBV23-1,CASSQSRGPTNEKLFF
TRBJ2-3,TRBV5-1,CASSSGGAGTDTQYF
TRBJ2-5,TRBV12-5,CASGPRLAETQYF
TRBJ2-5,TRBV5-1,CASRYIAGGQETQYF
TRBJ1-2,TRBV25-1,CASRGAGDRGYTF